The subject of this entry is one T cell receptor beta chain. This sample stems from a study of CD8 T cells in Susac syndrome. RNA in amounts of roughly 0.45 to 1 ug was reverse transcribed with random hexamers. The method of amplification for TCR beta CDR3 was immunoSEQ multiplex PCR, covering 54 Vbeta and 13 Jbeta. Via MiXCR, TCRdb re-called the immunoSEQ multiplex PCR reads, giving one row per CDR3 protein. The sample holds around 160,000 distinct CDR3 sequences, over 85% seen once. The CDR3 has 17 residues. V was pared by 5 bases and J by 0 bases, with 14 bases between. Germline assignment: CDR1 LNHNV and CDR2 YYDKDF (reference sequence).

This receptor was identified in a human donor in good health. The V and J genes are TRBV15 and TRBJ2-6; D is perhaps TRBD1 or TRBD2 (5 bases each). Sequencing used CD4+ T cells from PBMCs. CDR3 in DNA: TGTGCCACCAGCGATCCGGGACGGAGCTCTGGGGCCAACGTCCTGACTTTC. Protein: CATSDPGRSSGANVLTF.